Listed below are T cell receptor beta chains from one sample, sequenced in a study of tumor-infiltrating lymphocytes in primary liver carcinoma. Using its own MiXCR run on the multiplex PCR reads, TCRdb lists one record per CDR3 protein. The data contain 310,000 or so distinct CDR3 sequences, about three fifths of them singletons. Sequenced: peripheral blood. All receptors come from a woman under 40 with primary liver carcinoma and hepatitis B virus infection. The CDR3 runs from the conserved cysteine through the conserved F or W. D genes are given only for firm matches. Size is stated for part of the rows, as once, few or many counts, or as a class when the clone is expanded.

>TRBD2|TRBJ2-1|many|TRBV11-2
TGTGCCAGCAGCTTGGGCGGGAGGGTTAGCGATGAGCAGTTCTTC
CASSLGGRVSDEQFF
>.|TRBJ2-7|.|TRBV5-5
TGTGCCAGCAACCATGACTACGAGCAGTACTTC
CASNHDYEQYF
>.|TRBJ2-3|.|TRBV11-2
TGTGATAGCAGCTTAAGACTAGATACGCAGTATTTT
CDSSLRLDTQYF
>.|TRBJ2-7|few|TRBV6-5
TGTGCCAGCAGTTACTCGATGGTGCCCTCCTACGAGCAGTACTTC
CASSYSMVPSYEQYF
>TRBD1|TRBJ1-2|.|TRBV4-2
TGTGCCAGCAGCCCTGACAGGGGAGCTAACTATGGCTACACCTTC
CASSPDRGANYGYTF
>.|TRBJ2-2|once|TRBV5-1
TGCGCCGGCTCTCTCGAGGGACCGGACACCGGGGAGCTGTTTTTT
CAGSLEGPDTGELFF
>.|TRBJ2-2|once|TRBV11-3
TGTGCCAGCAGCTTAGCAGTCTCGGTGGACAGCGGGAATCTGTTTTTT
CASSLAVSVDSGNLFF
>.|TRBJ2-6|.|TRBV5-1
TGCGCCAGCAGCGGCGAAGGTTACTCTGGGGCCAACGTCCTGACTTTC
CASSGEGYSGANVLTF
>.|TRBJ2-2|few|TRBV28
TGTGCCAGCACCCCCACCGAGCTGTTTTTT
CASTPTELFF
>TRBD2|TRBJ2-5|many|TRBV6-2/TRBV6-3
TGTGCCAGCAGTTACTCGATGAGTAGCGGGAGGGCCGGGGAGACCCAGTACTTC
CASSYSMSSGRAGETQYF
>TRBD1|TRBJ2-7|many|TRBV11-2
TGTGCCAGCAGCGGACGACAGGGTTTTGGGTACGAGCAGTACTTC
CASSGRQGFGYEQYF
>.|TRBJ1-5|.|TRBV5-6
TGTGCCAGCAGATTCTCAGGGGCTCGGCAGTCCCAGCATTTT
CASRFSGARQSQHF
>.|TRBJ2-5|.|TRBV4-2
TGTGCCAGCAGCCTAGGACAGAGTCAAGAGACCCAGTACTTC
CASSLGQSQETQYF
>.|TRBJ2-4|many|TRBV29-1
TGCAGCGTTGTTAGCGTCTCCTCAAACATTCAGTACTTC
CSVVSVSSNIQYF
>TRBD1|TRBJ1-2|.|TRBV6-6
TGTGCCAGCATAGCAGGGGGTGGCGGGGCTGGCTACACCTTC
CASIAGGGGAGYTF
>.|TRBJ2-3|.|TRBV5-1
TGCGCCAGCAGGGCTAGCTACGGCACAGATACGCAGTATTTT
CASRASYGTDTQYF
>.|TRBJ2-5|few|TRBV6-9
TGTGCCAGCGGGAAAGGAACAGGCGGGGTTGGAGAGACCCAGTACTTC
CASGKGTGGVGETQYF
>.|TRBJ2-4|many|TRBV5-5
TGTGCCAGCAGCTTGGAGGTTCTACAACGAAACATTCAGTACTTC
CASSLEVLQRNIQYF
>.|TRBJ2-1|.|TRBV10-3
TGTGCCATCAGTGAGGGCGTAGGTGAGCACTTCTTC
CAISEGVGEHFF
>.|TRBJ2-2|.|TRBV12-3/TRBV12-4
TGTGCCAGCAGACGGACTTGGGGAGCGGAGAACACCGGGGAGCTGTTTTTT
CASRRTWGAENTGELFF
>.|TRBJ2-5|.|TRBV7-9
TGTGCCAGCACGCCCGACAGACTGGGGGAGACCCAGTACTTC
CASTPDRLGETQYF
>TRBD1|TRBJ2-5|.|TRBV24-1
TGTGCCACCAGTGATTTCCCCCCAACAGGGGATGAGACCCAGTACTTC
CATSDFPPTGDETQYF
>.|TRBJ2-2|many|TRBV12-3/TRBV12-4
TGTGCCAGCAGTCTGACTAGCGGGGAGCTGTTTTTT
CASSLTSGELFF
>.|TRBJ1-1|.|TRBV10-3
TGTGCCATCAGTGAGGCTGACCCGGGAAGCTGGGGAAGTAAAAAAGCTTTCTTT
CAISEADPGSWGSKKAFF
>.|TRBJ2-1|once|TRBV12-3/TRBV12-4
TGTGCCAGCAGTTCCCTCCGGACAAGCGGGTTCAGCTCCTTCAATGAGCAGTTCTTC
CASSSLRTSGFSSFNEQFF
>.|TRBJ1-1|.|TRBV6-1
TGTGCCACCAGCTCCCGGGGGTCATACACTGAAGCTTTCTTT
CATSSRGSYTEAFF
>.|TRBJ2-1|few|TRBV6-5
TGTGCCAGCAACCCAAGGGTGGCAGCTCAGGGTGAGCAGTTCTTC
CASNPRVAAQGEQFF
>.|TRBJ2-1|.|TRBV29-1
TGCAGCGTTGAAGAAGCCGGGATACCCTACAATGAGCAGTTCTTC
CSVEEAGIPYNEQFF
>.|TRBJ2-5|few|TRBV13
TGTGCCAGCAGCTTAGGGGGGCTAGGCCAAGAGACCCAGTACTTC
CASSLGGLGQETQYF
>.|TRBJ2-1|many|TRBV11-3
TGTGCCAGCAGCTTTTCTTCTTCTAACAATGAGCAGTTCTTC
CASSFSSSNNEQFF
>.|TRBJ2-3|.|TRBV10-2
TGCGCCAGCAGTTCCCGGGGAAATACGCAGTATTTT
CASSSRGNTQYF
>.|TRBJ2-5|few|TRBV10-3
TGTGCCTTACCGGGACGAATACAGGAGACCCAGTACTTC
CALPGRIQETQYF
>TRBD2|TRBJ2-5|many|TRBV6-2/TRBV6-3
TGTGCCAGCAGTACGGGACTACCTCCGGAGACCCAGTACTTC
CASSTGLPPETQYF
>TRBD2|TRBJ2-5|.|TRBV30
TGTGCCTGGAGCCCCAATTCTAGCGGGGTTCCTCCGGTCTTC
CAWSPNSSGVPPVF
>TRBD1|TRBJ2-3|many|TRBV11-3
TGTGCCAGCAGCGGCAACAGGGGTAGTGCGGCAGATACGCAGTATTTT
CASSGNRGSAADTQYF
>.|TRBJ2-5|.|TRBV11-2
TGTGCCAGCGGCCTCAGAAGGGGGTTACGAGAGACCCAGTACTTC
CASGLRRGLRETQYF
>TRBD1|TRBJ2-2|many|TRBV6-1
TGTGCCAGCAGTGAAGCGGACAGGGTCCCCGGGGAGCTGTTTTTT
CASSEADRVPGELFF
>.|TRBJ1-1|few|TRBV12-3/TRBV12-4
TGTGCCAGCAGTTTAAGTGTTACGAACACTGAAGCTTTCTTT
CASSLSVTNTEAFF
>.|TRBJ1-2|.|TRBV5-1
TGCGCCAGCAGCTCATACAGGGATGGCTACACCTTC
CASSSYRDGYTF
>.|TRBJ2-7|.|TRBV5-1
TGCGCCAGCAGCTTGGACGGGTTTGAGGTGGCCGAGCAGTACTTC
CASSLDGFEVAEQYF